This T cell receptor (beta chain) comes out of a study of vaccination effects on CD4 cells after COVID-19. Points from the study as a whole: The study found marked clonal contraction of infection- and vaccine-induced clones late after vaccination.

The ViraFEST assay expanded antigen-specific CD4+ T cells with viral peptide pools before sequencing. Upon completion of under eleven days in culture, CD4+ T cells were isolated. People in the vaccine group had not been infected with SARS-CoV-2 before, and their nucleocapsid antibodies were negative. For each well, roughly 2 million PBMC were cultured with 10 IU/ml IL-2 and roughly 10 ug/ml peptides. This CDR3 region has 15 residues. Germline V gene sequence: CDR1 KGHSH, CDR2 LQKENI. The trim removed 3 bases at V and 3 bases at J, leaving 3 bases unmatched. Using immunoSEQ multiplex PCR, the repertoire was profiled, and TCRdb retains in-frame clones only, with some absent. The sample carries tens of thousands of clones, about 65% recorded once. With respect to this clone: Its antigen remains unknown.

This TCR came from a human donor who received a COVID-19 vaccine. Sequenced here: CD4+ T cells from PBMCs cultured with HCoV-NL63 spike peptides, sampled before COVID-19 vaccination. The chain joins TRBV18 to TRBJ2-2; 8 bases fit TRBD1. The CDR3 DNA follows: TGTGCCAGCTCACCGACGACAGGGGACACCGGGGAGCTGTTTTTT. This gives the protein CASSPTTGDTGELFF.